This entry concerns a single TCR beta chain. Its ends do not fully match the called genes, so a read error is possible. The table came from immunoSEQ multiplex PCR; TCRdb's copy has only in-frame clones and leaves some out. The sample lists approximately 57,000 clones, over 65% occurring once. This entry comes from a study of blood T cell repertoires in COVID-19. Germline lookup yields CDR1 MDHEN and CDR2 SYDVKM. The CDR3 runs 13 residues. The chain links TRBV28 to TRBJ1-4, with D maybe TRBD1 (5 bases). The receptor comes from a middle-aged man with active COVID-19. Sequences were obtained from peripheral blood. As DNA, the CDR3 is TGTGCCAGCAGTTTTTCATTGGGGCCCCCTGGGATTTTT. Protein sequence: CASSFSLGPPGIF.